One and the same sample provided the 3 T cell receptor beta chains below, sequenced in a study of blood T cells in healthy people across ages. With a J-beta primer mix and a sample-barcoded 5' primer, a second PCR ran 7 to 11 cycles. Each CDR3 protein gets one entry after TCRdb re-called the 5' RACE reads with MiXCR. The sample contains about 1,500,000 distinct CDR3 sequences, 28% of which appear only once. What was sequenced was blood. These receptors were taken from a woman aged 25 to 39 in good health.

CDR3 amino acids: CASSSEGASNEKLFF. CDR3 coding DNA: TGTGCCAGCAGTTCCGAGGGGGCGTCTAATGAAAAACTGTTTTTT. This chain links TRBV27 with TRBJ1-4; 7 bases line up with TRBD1. Unmatched junction bases numbered 5, after V lost 4 bases and J lost 3 bases. The CDR3 length is 15 residues. Looked up from germline, CDR1 is MNHEY and CDR2 is SMNVEV (reference sequence).

As to this clonotype: At one end, the junction sequence differs from germline, possibly due to a read error. This chain uses TRBV3-1 with TRBJ2-1; D is possibly TRBD2 (6 bases). CDR3 length equals 14 residues. Germline CDR1 LGHDT, CDR2 YNNKEL (reference sequence). CDR3 protein: CASSQAGDSYERFF. The CDR3 DNA is TGTGCCAGCAGCCAAGCGGGAGATTCTTATGAGCGGTTCTTC.

This clonotype was counted a few times. The chain carries TRBV6-5 and TRBJ1-4; TRBD1 is a possible D gene (6 bases). The CDR3 sequence is 16 residues long. The germline V gene encodes CDR1 MNHEY and CDR2 SVGAGI. Trimming cost V 5 bases and J 8 bases, with 21 bases left between them. CDR3 amino acids: CASSRPIGGRVEKLFF. The CDR3 DNA reads TGTGCCAGCAGTAGGCCGATAGGGGGGCGGGTGGAAAAACTGTTTTTT.